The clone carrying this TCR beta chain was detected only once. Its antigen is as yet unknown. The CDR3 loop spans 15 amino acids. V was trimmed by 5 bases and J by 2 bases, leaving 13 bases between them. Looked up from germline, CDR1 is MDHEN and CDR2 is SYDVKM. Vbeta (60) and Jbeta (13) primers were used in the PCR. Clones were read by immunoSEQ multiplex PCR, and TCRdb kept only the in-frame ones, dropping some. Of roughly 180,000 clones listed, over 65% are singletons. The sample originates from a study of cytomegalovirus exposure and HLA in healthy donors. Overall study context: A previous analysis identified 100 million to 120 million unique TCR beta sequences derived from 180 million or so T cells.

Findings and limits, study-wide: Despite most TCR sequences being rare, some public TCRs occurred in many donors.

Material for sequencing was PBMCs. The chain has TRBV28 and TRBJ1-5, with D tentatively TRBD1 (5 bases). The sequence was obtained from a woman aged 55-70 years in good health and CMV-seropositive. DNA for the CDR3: TGTGCCAGCAGTCAGGGCGGAAAAGGCAATCAGCCCCAGCATTTT. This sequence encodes CASSQGGKGNQPQHF.